The entry below gives a single T cell receptor (beta chain) sequence along with its context. This sample was taken from a study of shared T cell receptors in the human thymus. The CDR3 extends over 17 amino acids. CDR1 and CDR2 from the germline V gene are SGHTA and FQGNSA. The trim removed 4 bases at V and 9 bases at J, leaving 19 bases unmatched. Repertoires were generated with immunoSEQ multiplex PCR, while TCRdb's copy carries only in-frame clones and drops some. The sample lists some 700,000 clones, approximately 90% occurring once. These data are also associated with another study on human thymus T cells.

This chain connects TRBV7-2 to TRBJ2-7; 9 nucleotides line up with TRBD1. Sequenced: thymocytes. The source is a boy under two years old with a congenital heart defect. CDR3 protein: CASSSRQGGASLRGQYF. In DNA, the CDR3 is TGTGCCAGCAGCTCTAGACAGGGGGGAGCTTCTCTACGAGGGCAGTACTTC.